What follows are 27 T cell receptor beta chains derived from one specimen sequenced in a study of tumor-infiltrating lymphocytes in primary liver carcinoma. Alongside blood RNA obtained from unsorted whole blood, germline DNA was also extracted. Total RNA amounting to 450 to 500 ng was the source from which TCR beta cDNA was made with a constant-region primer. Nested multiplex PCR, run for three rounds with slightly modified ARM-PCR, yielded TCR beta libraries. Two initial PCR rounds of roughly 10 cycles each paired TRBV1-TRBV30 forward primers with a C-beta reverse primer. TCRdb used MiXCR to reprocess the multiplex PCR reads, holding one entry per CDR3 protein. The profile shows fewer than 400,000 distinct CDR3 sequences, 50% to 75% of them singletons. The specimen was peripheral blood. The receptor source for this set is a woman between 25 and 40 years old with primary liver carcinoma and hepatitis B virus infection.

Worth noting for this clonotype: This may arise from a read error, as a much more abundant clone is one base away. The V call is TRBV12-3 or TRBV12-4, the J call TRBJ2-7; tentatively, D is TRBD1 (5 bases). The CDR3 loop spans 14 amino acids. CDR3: CAISLGDSRYEQYF. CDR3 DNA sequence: TGTGCCATCAGTTTAGGAGACAGCCGCTACGAGCAGTACTTC.

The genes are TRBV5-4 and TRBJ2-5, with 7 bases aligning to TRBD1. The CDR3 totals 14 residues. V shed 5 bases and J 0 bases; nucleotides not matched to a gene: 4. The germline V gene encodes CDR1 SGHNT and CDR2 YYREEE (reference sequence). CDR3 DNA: TGTGCCAGCAGGCCGGGACAGAACCAAGAGACCCAGTACTTC. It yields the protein CASRPGQNQETQYF.

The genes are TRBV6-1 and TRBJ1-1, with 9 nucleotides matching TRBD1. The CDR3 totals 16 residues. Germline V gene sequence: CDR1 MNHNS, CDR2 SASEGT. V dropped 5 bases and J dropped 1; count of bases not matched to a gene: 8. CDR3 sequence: CASSPRGDRANTEAFF. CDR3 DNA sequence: TGTGCCAGCAGTCCCCGAGGGGACAGGGCGAACACTGAAGCTTTCTTT.

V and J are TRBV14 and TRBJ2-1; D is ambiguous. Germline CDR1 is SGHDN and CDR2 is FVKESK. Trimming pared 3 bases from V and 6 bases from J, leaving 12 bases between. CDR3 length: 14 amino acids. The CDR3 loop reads CASSHLYGSNEQFF. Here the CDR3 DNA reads TGTGCCAGCAGCCATCTTTACGGGTCCAATGAGCAGTTCTTC.

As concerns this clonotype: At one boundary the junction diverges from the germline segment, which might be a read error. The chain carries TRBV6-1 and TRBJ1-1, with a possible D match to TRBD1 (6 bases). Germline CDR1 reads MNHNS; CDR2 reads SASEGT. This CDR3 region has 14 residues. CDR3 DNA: TGTGCCAGCAGTGAGGCCAGGGGAAGCACTGAAGCTCTCTTT. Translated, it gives CASSEARGSTEALF.

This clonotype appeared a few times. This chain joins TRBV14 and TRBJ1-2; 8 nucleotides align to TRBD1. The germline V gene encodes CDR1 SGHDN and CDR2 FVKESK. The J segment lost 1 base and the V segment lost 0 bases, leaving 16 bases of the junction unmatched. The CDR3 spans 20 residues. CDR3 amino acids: CASSQEHSGNRDRHNYGYTF. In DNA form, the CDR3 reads TGTGCCAGCAGCCAAGAGCACTCTGGTAACCGGGACAGGCATAACTATGGCTACACCTTC. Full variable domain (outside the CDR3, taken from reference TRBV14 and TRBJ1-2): EAGVTQFPSHSVIEKGQTVTLRCDPISGHDNLYWYRRVMGKEIKFLLHFVKESKQDESGMPNNRFLAERTGGTYSTLKVQPAELEDSGVYFCASSQEHSGNRDRHNYGYTFGSGTRLTVV.

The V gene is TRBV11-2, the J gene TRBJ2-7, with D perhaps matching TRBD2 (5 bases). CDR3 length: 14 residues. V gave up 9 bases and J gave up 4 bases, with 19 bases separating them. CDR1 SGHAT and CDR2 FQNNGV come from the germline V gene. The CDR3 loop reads CASSPLSRGYEQYF. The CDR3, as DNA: TGTGCCAGTAGCCCGCTTTCTCGGGGATACGAGCAGTACTTC.

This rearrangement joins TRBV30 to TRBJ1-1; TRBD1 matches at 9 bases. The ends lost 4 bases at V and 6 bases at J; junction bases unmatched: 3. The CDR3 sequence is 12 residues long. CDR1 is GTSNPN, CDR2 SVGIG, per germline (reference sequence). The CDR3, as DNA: TGTGCCTGGAAAACAGGGGGCCCTGAAGCTTTCTTT. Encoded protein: CAWKTGGPEAFF. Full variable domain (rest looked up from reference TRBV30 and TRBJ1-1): SQTIHQWPATLVQPVGSPLSLECTVEGTSNPNLYWYRQAAGRGLQLLFYSVGIGQISSEVPQNLSASRPQDRQFILSSKKLLLSDSGFYLCAWKTGGPEAFFGQGTRLTVV.

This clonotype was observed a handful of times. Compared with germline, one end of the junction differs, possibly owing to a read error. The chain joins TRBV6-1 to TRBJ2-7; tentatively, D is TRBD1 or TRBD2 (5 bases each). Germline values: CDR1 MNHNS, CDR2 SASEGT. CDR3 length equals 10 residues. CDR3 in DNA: TGTGCCAGCAGCGGGGACCGGGTCCCTTTC. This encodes CASSGDRVPF.

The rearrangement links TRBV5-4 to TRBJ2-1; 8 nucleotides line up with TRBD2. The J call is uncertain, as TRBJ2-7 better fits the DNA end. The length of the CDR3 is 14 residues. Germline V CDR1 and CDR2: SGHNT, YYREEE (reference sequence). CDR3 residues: CASSPREGRDEQYF. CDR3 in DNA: TGTGCCAGCAGCCCCCGGGAGGGCCGCGATGAGCAGTACTTC.

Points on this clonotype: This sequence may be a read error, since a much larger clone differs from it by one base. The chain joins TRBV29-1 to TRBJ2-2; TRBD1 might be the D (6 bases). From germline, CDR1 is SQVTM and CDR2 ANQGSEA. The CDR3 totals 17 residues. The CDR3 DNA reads TGCAGCGTTAAAGGTGTGGTGTGGGGGCCGAACGCCGGGGAGCTGTTTTTT. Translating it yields CSVKGVVWGPNAGELFF.

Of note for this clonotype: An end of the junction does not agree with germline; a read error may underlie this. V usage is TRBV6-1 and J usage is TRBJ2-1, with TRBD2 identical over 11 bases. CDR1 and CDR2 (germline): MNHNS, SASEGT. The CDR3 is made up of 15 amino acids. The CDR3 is CASSKLAGAYNVQSF. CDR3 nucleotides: TGTGCCAGCAGTAAACTAGCGGGAGCCTACAATGTGCAGTCCTTC.

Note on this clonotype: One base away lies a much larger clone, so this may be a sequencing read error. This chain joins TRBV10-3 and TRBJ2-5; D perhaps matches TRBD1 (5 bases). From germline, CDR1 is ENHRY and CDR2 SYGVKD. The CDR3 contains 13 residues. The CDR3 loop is CAFSRQLQETQYF. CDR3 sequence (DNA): TGTGCCTTCAGCCGACAGCTTCAAGAGACCCAGTACTTC.

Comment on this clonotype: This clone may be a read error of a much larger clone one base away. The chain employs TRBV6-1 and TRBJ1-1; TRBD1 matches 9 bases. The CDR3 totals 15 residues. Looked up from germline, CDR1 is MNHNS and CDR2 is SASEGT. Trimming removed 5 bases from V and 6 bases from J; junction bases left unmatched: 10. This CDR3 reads CASSPRTGGAAEAFF. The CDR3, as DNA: TGTGCCAGCAGTCCCCGTACAGGGGGCGCCGCTGAAGCTTTCTTT.

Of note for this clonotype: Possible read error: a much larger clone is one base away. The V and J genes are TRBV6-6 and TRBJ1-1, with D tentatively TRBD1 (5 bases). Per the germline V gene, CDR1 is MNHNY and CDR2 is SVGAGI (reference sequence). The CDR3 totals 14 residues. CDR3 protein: CASYGQGIPPEASF. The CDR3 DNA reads TGTGCCAGCTATGGACAAGGGATTCCTCCTGAAGCTTCCTTT.

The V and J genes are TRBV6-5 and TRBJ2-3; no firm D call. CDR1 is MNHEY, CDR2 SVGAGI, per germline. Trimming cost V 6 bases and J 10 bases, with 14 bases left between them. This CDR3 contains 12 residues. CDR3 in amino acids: CASSPLQNAQYF. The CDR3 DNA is TGTGCCAGCAGCCCTTTACAGAATGCGCAGTATTTT.

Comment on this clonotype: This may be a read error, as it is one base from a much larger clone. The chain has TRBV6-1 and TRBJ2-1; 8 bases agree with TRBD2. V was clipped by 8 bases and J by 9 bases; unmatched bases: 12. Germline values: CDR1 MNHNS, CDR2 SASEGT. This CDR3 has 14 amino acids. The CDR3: CASFLAGIVREQFF. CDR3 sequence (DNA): TGTGCCAGCTTTTTAGCGGGAATAGTACGTGAGCAGTTCTTC.

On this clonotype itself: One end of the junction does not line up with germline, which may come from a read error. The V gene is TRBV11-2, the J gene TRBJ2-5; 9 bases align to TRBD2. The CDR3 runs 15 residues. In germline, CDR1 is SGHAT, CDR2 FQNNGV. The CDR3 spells CASSLLRGGRETQYF. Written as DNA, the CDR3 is TGTGCCAGCAGCTTACTCCGGGGCGGGAGGGAGACCCAATACTTC.

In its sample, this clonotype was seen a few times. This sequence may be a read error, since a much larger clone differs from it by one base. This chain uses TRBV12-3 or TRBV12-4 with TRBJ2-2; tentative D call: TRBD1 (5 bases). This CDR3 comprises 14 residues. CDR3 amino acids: CASSLVGRTEELFF. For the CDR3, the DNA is TGTGCCAGCAGCCTAGTGGGGCGCACCGAGGAGCTGTTTTTT.

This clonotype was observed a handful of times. DNA of the CDR3: TGTGCCAGCACAGCGGGAGCTTACGAGCAGTACTTC. This encodes CASTAGAYEQYF. The rearrangement uses TRBV28 and TRBJ2-7; 8 bases align to TRBD2. Germline V gene sequence: CDR1 MDHEN, CDR2 SYDVKM. The ends lost 7 bases at V and 4 bases at J; junction bases unmatched: 3. The CDR3 length is 12 residues.

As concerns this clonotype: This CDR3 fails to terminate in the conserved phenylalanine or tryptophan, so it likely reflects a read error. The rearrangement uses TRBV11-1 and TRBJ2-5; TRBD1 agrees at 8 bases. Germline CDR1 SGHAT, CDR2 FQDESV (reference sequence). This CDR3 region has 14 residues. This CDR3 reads CASNHQGGQETQYI. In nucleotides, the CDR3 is TGTGCCAGCAACCATCAGGGGGGACAGGAGACTCAGTACATC.

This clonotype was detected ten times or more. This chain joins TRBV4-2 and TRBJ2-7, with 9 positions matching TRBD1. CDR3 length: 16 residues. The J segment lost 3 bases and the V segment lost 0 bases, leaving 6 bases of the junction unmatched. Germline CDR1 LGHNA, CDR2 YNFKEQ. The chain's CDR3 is CASSQEGTGQGYEQYF. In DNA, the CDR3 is TGTGCCAGCAGCCAAGAAGGGACGGGACAGGGCTACGAGCAGTACTTC.

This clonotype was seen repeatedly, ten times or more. The CDR3 is CASSSHGGIDSSPLHF. Here the CDR3 DNA reads TGTGCCAGCAGCTCGCATGGGGGAATAGATAGTTCACCCCTCCACTTT. This rearrangement joins TRBV11-2 to TRBJ1-6, with a tentative D call TRBD1 (5 bases). There are 16 residues in the CDR3. The germline V and J ends were trimmed by 4 bases and 9 bases, with 19 bases remaining between them. Germline V gives CDR1 SGHAT, CDR2 FQNNGV.

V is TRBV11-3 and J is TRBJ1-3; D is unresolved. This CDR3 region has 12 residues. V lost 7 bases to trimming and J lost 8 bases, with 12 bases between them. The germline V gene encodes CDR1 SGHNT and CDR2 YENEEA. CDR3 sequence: CASKYRRDTIYF. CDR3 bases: TGTGCCAGCAAATATCGACGGGACACCATATATTTT. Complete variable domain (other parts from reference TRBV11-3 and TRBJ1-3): EAGVVQSPRYKIIEKKQPVAFWCNPISGHNTLYWYLQNLGQGPELLIRYENEEAVDDSQLPKDRFSAERLKGVDSTLKIQPAELGDSAVYLCASKYRRDTIYFGEGSWLTVV.

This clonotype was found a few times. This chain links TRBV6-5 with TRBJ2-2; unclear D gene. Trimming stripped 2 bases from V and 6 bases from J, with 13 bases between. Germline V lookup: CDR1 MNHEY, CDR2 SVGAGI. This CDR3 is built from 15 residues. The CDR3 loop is CASSYGDPRAGELFF. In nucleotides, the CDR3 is TGTGCCAGCAGTTACGGGGATCCTCGGGCCGGGGAGCTGTTTTTT.

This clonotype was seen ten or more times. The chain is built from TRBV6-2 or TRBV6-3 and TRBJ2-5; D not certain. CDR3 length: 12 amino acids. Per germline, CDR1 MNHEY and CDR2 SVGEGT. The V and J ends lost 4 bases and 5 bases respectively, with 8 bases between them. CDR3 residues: CASSSTRETQYF. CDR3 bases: TGTGCCAGCAGTTCCACCCGGGAGACCCAGTACTTC.

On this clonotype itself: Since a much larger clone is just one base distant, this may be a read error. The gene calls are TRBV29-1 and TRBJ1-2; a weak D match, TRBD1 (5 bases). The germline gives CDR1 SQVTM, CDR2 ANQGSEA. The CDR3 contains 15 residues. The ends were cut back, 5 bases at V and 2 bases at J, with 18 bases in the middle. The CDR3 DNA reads TGCAGCGTTCCCCAGTTGGGGGAAGGAAACTATGGCTACACCTTC. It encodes CSVPQLGEGNYGYTF.